One sample yielded the 16 T cell receptor beta chains listed below, sequenced in a study of response to subunit inactivated influenza vaccine. MiXCR, run by TCRdb on the RT-PCR reads, gives a single entry per CDR3 protein. Of a few hundred thousand distinct CDR3 sequences in the sample, 11% to 15% are singletons; the top ten hold around 10%. The source was PBMCs from blood, collected 11 to 12 days after vaccination. All receptors come from a man aged 45-60 years who received an inactivated influenza vaccine.

The chain uses TRBV2 and TRBJ2-3; 9 positions match TRBD1. Germline V gene lookup returns CDR1 SNHLY and CDR2 FYNNEI. Unmatched junction bases numbered 3, after V lost 7 bases and J lost 1 base. The CDR3 loop spans 14 amino acids. The CDR3: CASMRDRGTDTQYF. CDR3 sequence (DNA): TGTGCCAGCATGCGGGACAGGGGCACAGATACGCAGTATTTT. Full variable domain (missing parts from reference TRBV2 and TRBJ2-3): EPEVTQTPSHQVTQMGQEVILRCVPISNHLYFYWYRQILGQKVEFLVSFYNNEISEKSEIFDDQFSVERPDGSNFTLKIRSTKLEDSAMYFCASMRDRGTDTQYFGPGTRLTVL.

This clonotype was found a few times. The chain is built from TRBV20-1 and TRBJ1-6; no firm D call. CDR1 is DFQATT, CDR2 SNEGSKA, per germline (reference sequence). This CDR3 has 17 residues. Trimming removed 0 bases at V and 0 bases at J, with 12 bases between. The CDR3 DNA follows: TGCAGTGCTAGAGATCTGAGAGCGAGCTCCTATAATTCACCCCTCCACTTT. It codes for CSARDLRASSYNSPLHF.

This clonotype was picked up a small number of times. This chain uses TRBV5-1 with TRBJ1-5; 7 bases are shared with TRBD1. CDR1 is SGHRS, CDR2 YFSETQ, per germline. The CDR3 covers 15 residues. V lost 2 bases, J lost 1 base, and 3 bases stayed unmatched. The CDR3 sequence: CASSLGTESNQPQHF. The CDR3 DNA follows: TGCGCCAGCAGCTTAGGGACAGAGAGCAATCAGCCCCAGCATTTT.

This rearrangement joins TRBV10-3 to TRBJ2-7; TRBD1 matches at 9 bases. The CDR3 totals 15 residues. The V segment lost 3 bases and the J segment 2 bases; nucleotides outside the gene matches: 5. CDR1 and CDR2 (germline): ENHRY, SYGVKD. The CDR3 region has the DNA TGTGCCATCAGTGATGGACAGGGGATCACCTACGAGCAGTACTTC. This gives the protein CAISDGQGITYEQYF.

The V and J genes are TRBV28 and TRBJ2-7; 8 bases align to TRBD2. With 4 bases clipped from V and 6 bases from J, the junction kept 8 bases outside the gene matches. The germline gives CDR1 MDHEN, CDR2 SYDVKM. The CDR3 loop spans 14 amino acids. DNA for the CDR3: TGTGCCAGCAGTTGGAGGGCGGGAGGTTTCGAGCAGTACTTC. This sequence encodes CASSWRAGGFEQYF.

V and J are TRBV29-1 and TRBJ1-1; 9 bases align to TRBD1. V gave up 6 bases and J gave up 4 bases; unmatched junction bases: 6. The length of the CDR3 is 13 residues. In germline, CDR1 is SQVTM, CDR2 ANQGSEA. The CDR3 region has the DNA TGCAGCGTCGCGACAGGGGGGGGCACTGAAGCTTTCTTT. Amino acid sequence: CSVATGGGTEAFF.

The rearrangement links TRBV4-3 to TRBJ1-1; no clear D. With 1 base removed from V and 1 base from J, the gap between germline ends came to 10 bases. Germline values: CDR1 LGHNA, CDR2 YSLEER. This CDR3 has 15 residues. The CDR3: CASSQVYSANTEAFF. The DNA for the CDR3 is TGCGCCAGCAGCCAAGTATATTCAGCGAACACTGAAGCTTTCTTT.

The chain is built from TRBV24-1 and TRBJ2-5; 7 bases align to TRBD2. V lost 7 bases to trimming and J lost 1 base; unmatched junction nucleotides: 5. The CDR3 is 14 amino acids. The germline V gene has CDR1 KGHDR and CDR2 SFDVKD. The CDR3 nucleotides read TGTGCCACCAGGTCCAGCGGGACCCAAGAGACCCAGTACTTC. As protein: CATRSSGTQETQYF.

The V gene is TRBV7-9, the J gene TRBJ2-3; D is uncertain. The CDR3 consists of 11 residues. The germline gives CDR1 SEHNR, CDR2 FQNEAQ (reference sequence). Trimming removed 2 bases at V and 8 bases at J, with 5 bases between. The CDR3 bases are TGTGCCAGCAGCTTATCAATTACGCAGTATTTT. Translated, it gives CASSLSITQYF.

This clonotype was seen ten or more times. This chain connects TRBV28 to TRBJ2-5; a weak D match, TRBD1 (6 bases). V lost 5 bases, J lost 13 bases, and 29 bases lay in between. The CDR3 is 16 residues long. The germline V gene has CDR1 MDHEN and CDR2 SYDVKM. This CDR3 reads CASSHPIPGTPDKGYF. The CDR3 bases are TGTGCCAGCAGTCATCCTATCCCCGGGACACCCGACAAGGGGTACTTC.

The V gene is TRBV15, the J gene TRBJ2-2; D possibly corresponds to TRBD2 (6 bases). V lost 0 bases and J lost 6, with 14 bases in between. Germline CDR1 is LNHNV and CDR2 is YYDKDF (reference sequence). The length of the CDR3 is 16 residues. The CDR3 sequence is CATSRESTWGAGELFF. In nucleotides, the CDR3 is TGTGCCACCAGCAGAGAATCGACATGGGGGGCCGGGGAGCTGTTTTTT.

Concerning this clonotype: A much larger clonotype is one base distant, so this may be a read error. The chain couples TRBV29-1 to TRBJ2-1; 8 positions match TRBD1. Germline CDR1 is SQVTM and CDR2 is ANQGSEA. Trimming cost V 7 bases and J 9 bases; bases outside gene matches: 11. CDR3 length equals 13 residues. The CDR3: CSGSGQGAVEQFF. CDR3 bases: TGCAGCGGGTCCGGACAGGGAGCGGTTGAGCAGTTCTTC.

The rearrangement joins TRBV5-8 to TRBJ2-5, with D perhaps matching TRBD2 (5 bases). The V and J ends lost 4 bases and 5 bases respectively, with 15 bases between them. CDR3 length: 14 residues. Germline V gene sequence: CDR1 SGHTS, CDR2 YDEGEE. CDR3 in amino acids: CASSLEVEAETQYF. In DNA form, the CDR3 reads TGTGCCAGCAGCCTGGAGGTGGAAGCGGAGACCCAGTACTTC.

This rearrangement joins TRBV6-5 to TRBJ2-7; 9 bases line up with TRBD2. The CDR3 covers 16 residues. V lost 4 bases, J lost 0 bases, and 7 bases stayed unmatched. Germline V lookup: CDR1 MNHEY, CDR2 SVGAGI. This CDR3 is CASSFSGGGDSYEQYF. For the CDR3, the DNA is TGTGCCAGCAGTTTTAGTGGCGGGGGGGACTCCTACGAGCAGTACTTC.

This clonotype was observed a few times. The chain has TRBV6-5 and TRBJ2-5; 8 bases match TRBD2. Trimming cost V 4 bases and J 1 base; bases outside gene matches: 5. Germline CDR1 reads MNHEY; CDR2 reads SVGAGI. The CDR3 covers 15 residues. CDR3 region: CASSSIGGVQETQYF. DNA of the CDR3: TGTGCCAGCAGTTCCATCGGGGGGGTCCAAGAGACCCAGTACTTC.

The V gene is TRBV5-6, the J gene TRBJ1-5; no firm D call. The V gene's germline CDR1 is SGHDT and CDR2 YYEEEE. CDR3 length equals 14 residues. Trimming cost V 4 bases and J 2 bases, with 10 bases left between them. The CDR3 nucleotides are TGTGCCAGCAGCATCGGACTCGGCAATCAGCCCCAGCATTTT. This translates into CASSIGLGNQPQHF.